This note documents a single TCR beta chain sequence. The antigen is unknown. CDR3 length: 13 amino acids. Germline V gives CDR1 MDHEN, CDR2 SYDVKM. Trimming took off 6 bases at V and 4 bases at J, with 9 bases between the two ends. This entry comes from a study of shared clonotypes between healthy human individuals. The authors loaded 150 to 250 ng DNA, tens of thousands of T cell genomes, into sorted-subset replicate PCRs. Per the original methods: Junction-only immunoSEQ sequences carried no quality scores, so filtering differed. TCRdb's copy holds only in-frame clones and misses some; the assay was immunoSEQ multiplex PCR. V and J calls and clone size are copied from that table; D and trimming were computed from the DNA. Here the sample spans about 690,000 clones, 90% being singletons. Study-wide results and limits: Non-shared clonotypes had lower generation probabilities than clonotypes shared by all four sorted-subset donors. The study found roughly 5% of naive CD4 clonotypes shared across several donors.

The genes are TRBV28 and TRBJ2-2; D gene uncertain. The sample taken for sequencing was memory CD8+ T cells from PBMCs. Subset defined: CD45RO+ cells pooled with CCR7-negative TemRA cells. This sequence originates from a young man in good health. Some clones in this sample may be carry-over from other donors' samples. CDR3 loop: CASSPDFTGELFF. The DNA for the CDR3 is TGTGCCAGCAGCCCCGACTTCACCGGGGAGCTGTTTTTT. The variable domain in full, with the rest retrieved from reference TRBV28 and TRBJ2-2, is DVKVTQSSRYLVKRTGEKVFLECVQDMDHENMFWYRQDPGLGLRLIYFSYDVKMKEKGDIPEGYSVSREKKERFSLILESASTNQTSMYLCASSPDFTGELFFGEGSRLTVL.